The TCR beta chain under discussion was sequenced for a study of CD8 T cells in Susac syndrome. General observations from the study: By the study's own acknowledgment, its TCR sequencing and HLA analysis included relatively few individuals.

On this clonotype itself: The antigen is not known.

Blood CD8+ and CD4+ T cells underwent high-throughput TCR beta sequencing. The CD8+ and CD4+ T cells were isolated magnetically using a negative isolation approach, whereas the TEMRA cells were enriched by FACS. After extraction with the RNeasy kit, 0.5 to 1 ug of the RNA was reverse transcribed using random hexamers. The immunoSEQ assay covered 54 Vbeta and 13 Jbeta segments for CDR3. In TCRdb, the immunoSEQ multiplex PCR reads were re-called with MiXCR into one record per CDR3 protein. The table includes approximately 120,000 distinct CDR3 sequences, approximately 95% detected once. The CDR3 length is 14 residues. Germline V gives CDR1 SGDLS, CDR2 YYNGEE. The germline V and J ends were trimmed by 0 bases and 7 bases, with 11 bases remaining between them.

Sequenced material: CD8+ T cells from PBMCs. The V gene is TRBV9, the J gene TRBJ2-1; no clear D gene. The TCR comes from a human donor with multiple sclerosis. This CDR3 reads CASSVEAAQNEQFF. The CDR3 nucleotides are TGTGCCAGCAGCGTAGAGGCAGCCCAAAATGAGCAGTTCTTC. Full variable domain (missing parts from reference TRBV9 and TRBJ2-1): DSGVTQTPKHLITATGQRVTLRCSPRSGDLSVYWYQQSLDQGLQFLIQYYNGEERAKGNILERFSAQQFPDLHSELNLSSLELGDSALYFCASSVEAAQNEQFFGPGTRLTVL.